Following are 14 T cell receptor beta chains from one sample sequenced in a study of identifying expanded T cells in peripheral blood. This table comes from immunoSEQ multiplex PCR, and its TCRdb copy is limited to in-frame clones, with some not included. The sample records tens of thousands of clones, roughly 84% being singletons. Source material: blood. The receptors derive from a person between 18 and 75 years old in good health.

The CDR3 DNA sequence: TGTGCCATCACTCGTGCCACAGGGGGCACCGGGGAGCTGTTTTTT. Translating gives CAITRATGGTGELFF. V usage is TRBV10-3 and J usage is TRBJ2-2; 8 bases line up with TRBD1. Per the germline V gene, CDR1 is ENHRY and CDR2 is SYGVKD. V lost 7 bases, J lost 4 bases, and 8 bases stayed unmatched. The CDR3 runs to 15 residues.

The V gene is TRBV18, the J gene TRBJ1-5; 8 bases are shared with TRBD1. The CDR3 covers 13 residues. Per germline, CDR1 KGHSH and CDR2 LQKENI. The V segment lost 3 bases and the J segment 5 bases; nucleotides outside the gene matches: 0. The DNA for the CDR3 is TGTGCCAGCTCACCGGGACAGGATCAGCCCCAGCATTTT. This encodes CASSPGQDQPQHF. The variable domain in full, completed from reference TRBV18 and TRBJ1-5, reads NAGVMQNPRHLVRRRGQEARLRCSPMKGHSHVYWYRQLPEEGLKFMVYLQKENIIDESGMPKERFSAEFPKEGPSILRIQQVVRGDSAAYFCASSPGQDQPQHFGDGTRLSIL.

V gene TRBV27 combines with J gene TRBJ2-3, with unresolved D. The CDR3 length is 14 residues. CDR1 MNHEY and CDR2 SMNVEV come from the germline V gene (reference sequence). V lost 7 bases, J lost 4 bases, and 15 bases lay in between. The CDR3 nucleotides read TGTGCCAGCACCTCACTACCCATCTCAGATACGCAGTATTTT. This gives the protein CASTSLPISDTQYF.

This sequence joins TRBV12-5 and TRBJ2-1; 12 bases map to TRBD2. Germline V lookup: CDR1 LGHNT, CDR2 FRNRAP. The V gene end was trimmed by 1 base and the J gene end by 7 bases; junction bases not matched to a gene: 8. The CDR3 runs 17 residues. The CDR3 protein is CASGLAGLAGRGNEQFF. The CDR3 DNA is TGTGCTAGTGGTTTGGCAGGACTAGCGGGAAGGGGAAATGAGCAGTTCTTC.

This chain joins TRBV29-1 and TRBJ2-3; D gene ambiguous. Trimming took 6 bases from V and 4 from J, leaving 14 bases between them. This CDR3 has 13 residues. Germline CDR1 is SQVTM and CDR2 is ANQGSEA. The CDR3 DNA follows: TGCAGCGTGGTCGGGCTGGCGTCAGATACGCAGTATTTT. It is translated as CSVVGLASDTQYF.

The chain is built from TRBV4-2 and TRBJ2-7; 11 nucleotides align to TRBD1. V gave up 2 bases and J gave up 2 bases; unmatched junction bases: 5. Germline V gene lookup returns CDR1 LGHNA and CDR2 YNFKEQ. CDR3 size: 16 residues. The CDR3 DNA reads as TGTGCCAGCAGCCAATTCTCGGACAGGGGGCCCTACGAGCAGTACTTC. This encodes CASSQFSDRGPYEQYF.

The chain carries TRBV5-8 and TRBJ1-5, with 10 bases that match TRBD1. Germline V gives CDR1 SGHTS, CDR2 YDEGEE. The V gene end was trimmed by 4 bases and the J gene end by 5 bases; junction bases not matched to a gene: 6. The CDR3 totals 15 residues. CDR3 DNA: TGTGCCAGCAGCCCGACAGGGGGCGAGTATCAGCCCCAGCATTTT. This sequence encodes CASSPTGGEYQPQHF.

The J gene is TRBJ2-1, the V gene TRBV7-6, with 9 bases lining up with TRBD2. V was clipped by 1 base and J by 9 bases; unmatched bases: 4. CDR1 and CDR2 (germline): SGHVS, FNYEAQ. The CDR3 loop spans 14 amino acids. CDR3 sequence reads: CASSLGLAGREQFF. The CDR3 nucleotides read TGTGCCAGCAGCTTAGGGCTAGCGGGACGTGAGCAGTTCTTC.

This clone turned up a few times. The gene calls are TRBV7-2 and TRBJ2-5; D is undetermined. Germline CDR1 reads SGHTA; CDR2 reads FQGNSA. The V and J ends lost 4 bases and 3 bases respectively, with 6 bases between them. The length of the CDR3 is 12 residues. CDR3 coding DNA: TGTGCCAGCAGCTCCGCCAAAGAGACCCAGTACTTC. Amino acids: CASSSAKETQYF.

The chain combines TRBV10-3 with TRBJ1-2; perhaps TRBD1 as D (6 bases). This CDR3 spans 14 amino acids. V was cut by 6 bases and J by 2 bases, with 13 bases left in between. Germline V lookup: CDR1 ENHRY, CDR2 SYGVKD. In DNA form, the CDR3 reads TGTGCCATCAGGGATCAGACAGGAAACTATGGCTACACCTTC. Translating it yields CAIRDQTGNYGYTF.

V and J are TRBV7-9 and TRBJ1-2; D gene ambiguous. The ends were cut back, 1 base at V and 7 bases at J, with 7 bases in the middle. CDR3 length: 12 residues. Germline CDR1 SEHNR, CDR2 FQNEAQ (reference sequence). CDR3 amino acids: CASSLDPGGYTF. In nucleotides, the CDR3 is TGTGCCAGCAGCTTAGATCCGGGTGGCTACACCTTC.

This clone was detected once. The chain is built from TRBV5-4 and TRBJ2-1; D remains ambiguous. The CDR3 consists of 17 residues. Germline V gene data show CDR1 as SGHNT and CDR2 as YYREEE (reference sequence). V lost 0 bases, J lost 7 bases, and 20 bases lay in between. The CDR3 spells CASSLGGGGPVQNEQFF. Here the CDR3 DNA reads TGTGCCAGCAGCTTGGGAGGTGGTGGGCCCGTACAAAATGAGCAGTTCTTC.

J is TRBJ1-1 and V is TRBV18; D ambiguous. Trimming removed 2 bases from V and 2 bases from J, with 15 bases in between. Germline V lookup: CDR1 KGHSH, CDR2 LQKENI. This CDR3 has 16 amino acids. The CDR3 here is CASSPAGYGLNTEAFF. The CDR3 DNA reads TGTGCCAGCTCACCAGCCGGGTATGGGTTAAACACTGAAGCTTTCTTT.

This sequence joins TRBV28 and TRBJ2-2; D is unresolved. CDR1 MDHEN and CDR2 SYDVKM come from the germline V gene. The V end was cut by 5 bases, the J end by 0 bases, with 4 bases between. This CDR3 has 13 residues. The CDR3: CASSGPNTGELFF. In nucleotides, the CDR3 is TGTGCCAGCAGTGGGCCGAACACCGGGGAGCTGTTTTTT.